This TCR beta chain was captured by sequencing in a study of T cell changes during pregnancy in multiple sclerosis. The CDR3 is 15 amino acids. Germline CDR1 and CDR2: SGHDN and FVKESK. V was shortened by 1 base and J by 1 base, with 11 bases between the two germline ends. Some clones are missing from TCRdb's copy, which holds only in-frame ones; the method was immunoSEQ multiplex PCR. This table holds around 100,000 clones, almost 95% found once. This TCR was sampled from a female donor with multiple sclerosis, enrolled in a pregnancy study. The chain joins TRBV14 to TRBJ2-7, with TRBD1 as a possible D gene (5 bases). Material: peripheral blood, obtained before pregnancy. The CDR3 is CASSQAWGASYEQYF. The DNA of the CDR3 is TGTGCCAGCAGCCAAGCCTGGGGCGCTTCCTACGAGCAGTACTTC.